This T cell receptor beta chain was sequenced during a study of T cells in pancreatic ductal adenocarcinoma. Comment on this clone: Its antigen remains unknown.

No neoadjuvant therapy was given to the selected pancreatic ductal adenocarcinoma patients before their surgery. Notes on the study in general: Blood had more productive templates and roughly 8-fold more unique clonotypes than tumor.

The table came from immunoSEQ multiplex PCR; TCRdb's copy has only in-frame clones and leaves some out. The sample shows roughly 100,000 clones, 90% to 95% of them seen only once. The sequence was obtained from a human donor with pancreatic ductal adenocarcinoma. Sequenced material: PBMCs.

CDR3 sequence: CSVQGGRYEQYF. The CDR3 coding sequence is TGCAGCGTCCAGGGAGGAAGGTACGAGCAGTACTTC. This rearrangement joins TRBV29-1 to TRBJ2-7, with TRBD2 as a possible D gene (6 bases). The length of the CDR3 is 12 residues. V lost 6 bases to trimming and J lost 4 bases, with 13 bases between them. Germline V lookup: CDR1 SQVTM, CDR2 ANQGSEA.